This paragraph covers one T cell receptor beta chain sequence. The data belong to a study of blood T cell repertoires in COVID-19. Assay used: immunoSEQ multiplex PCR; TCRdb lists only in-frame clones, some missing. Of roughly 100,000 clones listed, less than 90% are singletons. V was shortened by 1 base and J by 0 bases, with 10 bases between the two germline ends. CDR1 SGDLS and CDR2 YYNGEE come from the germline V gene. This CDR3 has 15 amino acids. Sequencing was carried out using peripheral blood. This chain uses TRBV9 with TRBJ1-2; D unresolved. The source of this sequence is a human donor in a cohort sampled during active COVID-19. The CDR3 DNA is TGTGCCAGCAGCGTAATGGACTTCGCTAACTATGGCTACACCTTC. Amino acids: CASSVMDFANYGYTF. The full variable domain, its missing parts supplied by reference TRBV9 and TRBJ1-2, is DSGVTQTPKHLITATGQRVTLRCSPRSGDLSVYWYQQSLDQGLQFLIQYYNGEERAKGNILERFSAQQFPDLHSELNLSSLELGDSALYFCASSVMDFANYGYTFGSGTRLTVV.